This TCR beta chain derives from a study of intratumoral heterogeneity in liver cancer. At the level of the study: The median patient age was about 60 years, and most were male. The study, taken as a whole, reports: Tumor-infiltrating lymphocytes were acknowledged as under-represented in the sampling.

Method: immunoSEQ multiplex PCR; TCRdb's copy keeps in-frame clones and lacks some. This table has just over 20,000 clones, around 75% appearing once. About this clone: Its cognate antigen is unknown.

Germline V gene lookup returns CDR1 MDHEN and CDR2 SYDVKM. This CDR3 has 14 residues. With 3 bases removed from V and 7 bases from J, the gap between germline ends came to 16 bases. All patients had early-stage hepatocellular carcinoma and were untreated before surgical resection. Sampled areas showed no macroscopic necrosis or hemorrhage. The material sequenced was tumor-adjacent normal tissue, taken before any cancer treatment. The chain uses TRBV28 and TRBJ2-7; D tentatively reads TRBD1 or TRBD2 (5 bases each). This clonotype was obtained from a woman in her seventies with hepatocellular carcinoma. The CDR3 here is CASSLSGPEKEQYF. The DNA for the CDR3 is TGTGCCAGCAGTTTGTCGGGACCCGAGAAGGAGCAGTACTTC.